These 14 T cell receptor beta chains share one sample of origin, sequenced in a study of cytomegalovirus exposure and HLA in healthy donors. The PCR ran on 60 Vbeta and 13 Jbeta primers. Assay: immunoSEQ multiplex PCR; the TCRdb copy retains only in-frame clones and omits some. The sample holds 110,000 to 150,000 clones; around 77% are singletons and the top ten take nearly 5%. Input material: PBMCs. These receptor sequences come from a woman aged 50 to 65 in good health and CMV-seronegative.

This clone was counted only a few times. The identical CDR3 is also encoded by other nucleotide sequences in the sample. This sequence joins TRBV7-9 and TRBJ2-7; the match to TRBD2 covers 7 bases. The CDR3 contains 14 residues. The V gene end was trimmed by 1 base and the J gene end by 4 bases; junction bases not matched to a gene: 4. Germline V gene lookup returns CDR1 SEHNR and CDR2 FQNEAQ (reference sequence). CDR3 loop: CASSLGGRGYEQYF. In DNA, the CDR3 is TGTGCCAGCAGCTTAGGAGGGCGGGGGTACGAGCAGTACTTC.

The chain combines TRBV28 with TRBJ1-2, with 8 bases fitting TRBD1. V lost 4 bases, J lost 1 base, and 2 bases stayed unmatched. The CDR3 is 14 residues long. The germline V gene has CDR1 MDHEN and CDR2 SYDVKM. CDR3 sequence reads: CASSYGQGNYGYTF. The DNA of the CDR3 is TGTGCCAGCAGTTACGGACAGGGTAACTATGGCTACACCTTC.

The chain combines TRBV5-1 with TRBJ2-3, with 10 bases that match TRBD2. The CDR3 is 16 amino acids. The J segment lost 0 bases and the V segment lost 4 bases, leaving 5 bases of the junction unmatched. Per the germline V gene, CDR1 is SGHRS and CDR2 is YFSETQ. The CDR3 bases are TGCGCCAGCAGCCCCCAGCGGGGGGGGAGCACAGATACGCAGTATTTT. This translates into CASSPQRGGSTDTQYF.

CDR3 protein: CASSLSTSGGTPGEQYF. CDR3 nucleotide sequence: TGTGCCAGCAGTCTCTCAACTAGCGGGGGGACCCCTGGCGAGCAGTACTTC. The chain combines TRBV27 with TRBJ2-7, with TRBD2 matching 12 bases. In germline, CDR1 is MNHEY, CDR2 SMNVEV (reference sequence). The CDR3 covers 17 residues. V lost 5 bases, J lost 6 bases, and 14 bases stayed unmatched.

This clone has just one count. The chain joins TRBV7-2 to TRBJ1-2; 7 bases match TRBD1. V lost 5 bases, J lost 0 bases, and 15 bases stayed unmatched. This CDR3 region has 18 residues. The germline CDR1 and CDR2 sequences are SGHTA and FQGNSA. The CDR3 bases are TGTGCCAGCAGCCGAAGAGAGGGGGCCTCCCCGGCTAACTATGGCTACACCTTC. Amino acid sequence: CASSRREGASPANYGYTF.

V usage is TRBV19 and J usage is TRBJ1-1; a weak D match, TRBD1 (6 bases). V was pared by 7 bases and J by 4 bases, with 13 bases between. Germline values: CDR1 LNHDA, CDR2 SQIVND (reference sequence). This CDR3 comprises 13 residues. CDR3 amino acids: CASTRQGGTEAFF. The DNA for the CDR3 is TGTGCCAGTACCCGGCAAGGGGGCACTGAAGCTTTCTTT.

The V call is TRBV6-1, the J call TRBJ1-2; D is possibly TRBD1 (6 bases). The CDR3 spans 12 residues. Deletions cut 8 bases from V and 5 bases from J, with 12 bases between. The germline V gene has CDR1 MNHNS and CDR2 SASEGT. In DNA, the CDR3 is TGTGCCAGCGGTAACAGGGAGTATGGCTACACCTTC. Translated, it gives CASGNREYGYTF.

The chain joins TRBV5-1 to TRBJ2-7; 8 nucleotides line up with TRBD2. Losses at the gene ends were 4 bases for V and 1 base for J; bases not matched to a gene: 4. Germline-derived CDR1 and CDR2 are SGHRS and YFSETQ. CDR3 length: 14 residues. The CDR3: CASSPTSGSYEQYF. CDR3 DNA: TGCGCCAGCAGCCCTACTAGCGGTTCCTACGAGCAGTACTTC.

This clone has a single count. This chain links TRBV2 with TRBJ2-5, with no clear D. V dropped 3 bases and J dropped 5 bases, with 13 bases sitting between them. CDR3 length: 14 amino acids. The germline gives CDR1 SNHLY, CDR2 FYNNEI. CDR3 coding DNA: TGTGCCAGCAGTGAGGGCAGAGCTATGGAGACCCAGTACTTC. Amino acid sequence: CASSEGRAMETQYF.

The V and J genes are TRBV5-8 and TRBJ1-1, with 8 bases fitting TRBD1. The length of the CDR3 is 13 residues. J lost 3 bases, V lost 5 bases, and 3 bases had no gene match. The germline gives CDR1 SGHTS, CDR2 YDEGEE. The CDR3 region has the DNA TGTGCCAGCAGTTGGGGACAGGACACTGAAGCTTTCTTT. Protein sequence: CASSWGQDTEAFF.

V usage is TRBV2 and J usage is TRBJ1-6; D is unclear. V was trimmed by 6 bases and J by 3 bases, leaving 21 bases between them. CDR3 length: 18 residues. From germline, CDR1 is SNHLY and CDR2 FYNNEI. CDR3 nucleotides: TGTGCCAGCAGCTCTCTGTTTGGACTGAGTAACTATAATTCACCCCTCCACTTT. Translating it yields CASSSLFGLSNYNSPLHF. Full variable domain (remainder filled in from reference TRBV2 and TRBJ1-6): EPEVTQTPSHQVTQMGQEVILRCVPISNHLYFYWYRQILGQKVEFLVSFYNNEISEKSEIFDDQFSVERPDGSNFTLKIRSTKLEDSAMYFCASSSLFGLSNYNSPLHFGNGTRLTVT.

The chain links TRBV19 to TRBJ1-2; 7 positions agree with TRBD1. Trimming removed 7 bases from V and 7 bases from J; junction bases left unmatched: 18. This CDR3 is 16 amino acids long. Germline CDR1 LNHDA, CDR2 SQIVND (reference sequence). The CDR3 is CASNRNDRAGFTGYTF. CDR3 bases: TGTGCCAGTAATCGGAATGACAGGGCAGGCTTTACTGGCTACACCTTC.

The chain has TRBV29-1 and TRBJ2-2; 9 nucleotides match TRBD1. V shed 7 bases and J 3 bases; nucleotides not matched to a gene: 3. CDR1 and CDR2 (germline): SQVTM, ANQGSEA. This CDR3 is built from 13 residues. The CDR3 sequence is CSGGTGYTGELFF. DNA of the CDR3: TGCAGCGGAGGGACAGGGTACACCGGGGAGCTGTTTTTT.

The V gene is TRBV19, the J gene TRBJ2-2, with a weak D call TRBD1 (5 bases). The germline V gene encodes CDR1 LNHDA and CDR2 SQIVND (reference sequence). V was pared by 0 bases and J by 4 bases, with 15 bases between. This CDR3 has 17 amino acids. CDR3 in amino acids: CASSIDLPRVGTGELFF. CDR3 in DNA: TGTGCCAGTAGTATAGATTTACCCAGGGTTGGCACCGGGGAGCTGTTTTTT.